The 4 T cell receptor beta chains below come from one sample, sequenced in a study of brain T cells in children with intractable seizures. The repertoire was sequenced with immunoSEQ multiplex PCR; TCRdb's copy has only in-frame clones and lacks some. The sample has fewer than 25,000 clones, roughly 94% seen once. Specimen: peripheral blood, collected at surgery. Receptor source: a boy aged 5-17 years with focal cortical dysplasia and intractable seizures.

The CDR3 DNA reads as TGTGCCAGCAGTGACTCGCCGGGACAGGGGCAAGAGACCCAGTACTTC. As protein: CASSDSPGQGQETQYF. The chain uses TRBV6-4 and TRBJ2-5, with 10 bases that match TRBD1. CDR3 length: 16 residues. The V gene's germline CDR1 is MRHNA and CDR2 SNTAGT. V shed 0 bases and J 2 bases; nucleotides not matched to a gene: 3.

A few counts support this clone. The V call is TRBV25-1, the J call TRBJ2-2; D is possibly TRBD1 (5 bases). In germline, CDR1 is MGHDK, CDR2 SYGVNS. V lost 0 bases, J lost 6 bases, and 8 bases lay in between. This CDR3 has 14 residues. For the CDR3, the DNA is TGTGCCAGCAGTGAATATTACAGGTCCGGGGAGCTGTTTTTT. Translating it yields CASSEYYRSGELFF.

This chain connects TRBV4-1 to TRBJ2-7; 9 bases align to TRBD1. CDR1 and CDR2 from the germline V gene are MGHRA and YSYEKL. The CDR3 sequence is 16 residues long. Trimming removed 2 bases from V and 5 bases from J; junction bases left unmatched: 10. The CDR3 loop reads CASSQSRTGAHHEQYF. CDR3 nucleotide sequence: TGCGCCAGCAGCCAATCCAGGACAGGGGCCCACCACGAGCAGTACTTC.

V is TRBV4-1 and J is TRBJ2-7; D may match TRBD1 or TRBD2 (5 bases each). There are 16 residues in the CDR3. Trimming removed 1 base from V and 5 bases from J, with 18 bases in between. The germline CDR1 and CDR2 sequences are MGHRA and YSYEKL. As DNA, the CDR3 is TGCGCCAGCAGCCAAGGGGTTCAGTGGGGGACCCACGAGCAGTACTTC. It encodes CASSQGVQWGTHEQYF.